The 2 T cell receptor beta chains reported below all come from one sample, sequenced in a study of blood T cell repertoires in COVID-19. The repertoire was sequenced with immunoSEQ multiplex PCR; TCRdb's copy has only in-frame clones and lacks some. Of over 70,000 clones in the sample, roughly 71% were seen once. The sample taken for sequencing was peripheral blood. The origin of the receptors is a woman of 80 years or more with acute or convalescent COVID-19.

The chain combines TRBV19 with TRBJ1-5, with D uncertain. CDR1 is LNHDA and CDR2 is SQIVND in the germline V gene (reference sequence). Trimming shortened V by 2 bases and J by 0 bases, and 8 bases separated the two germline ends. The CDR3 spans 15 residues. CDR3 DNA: TGTGCCAGTAGTATAAAAACAGATAGCAATCAGCCCCAGCATTTT. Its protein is CASSIKTDSNQPQHF.

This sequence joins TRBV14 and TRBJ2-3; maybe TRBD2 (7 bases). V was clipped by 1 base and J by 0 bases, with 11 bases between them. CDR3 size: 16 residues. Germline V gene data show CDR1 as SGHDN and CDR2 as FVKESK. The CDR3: CASSQVGGGSTDTQYF. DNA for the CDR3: TGTGCCAGCAGCCAAGTGGGAGGGGGAAGCACAGATACGCAGTATTTT.